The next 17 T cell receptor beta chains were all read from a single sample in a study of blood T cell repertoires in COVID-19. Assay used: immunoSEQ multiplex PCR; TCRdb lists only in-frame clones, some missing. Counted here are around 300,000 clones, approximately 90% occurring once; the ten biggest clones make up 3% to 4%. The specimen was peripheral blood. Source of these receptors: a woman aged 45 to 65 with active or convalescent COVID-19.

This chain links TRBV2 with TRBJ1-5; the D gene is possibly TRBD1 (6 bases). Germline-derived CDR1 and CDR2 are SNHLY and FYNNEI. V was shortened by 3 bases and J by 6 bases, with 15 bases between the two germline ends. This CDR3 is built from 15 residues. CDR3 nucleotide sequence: TGTGCCAGCAGTGATTCGGGGGGCTCGGGTCAGCCCCAGCATTTT. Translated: CASSDSGGSGQPQHF. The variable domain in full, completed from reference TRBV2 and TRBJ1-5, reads EPEVTQTPSHQVTQMGQEVILRCVPISNHLYFYWYRQILGQKVEFLVSFYNNEISEKSEIFDDQFSVERPDGSNFTLKIRSTKLEDSAMYFCASSDSGGSGQPQHFGDGTRLSIL.

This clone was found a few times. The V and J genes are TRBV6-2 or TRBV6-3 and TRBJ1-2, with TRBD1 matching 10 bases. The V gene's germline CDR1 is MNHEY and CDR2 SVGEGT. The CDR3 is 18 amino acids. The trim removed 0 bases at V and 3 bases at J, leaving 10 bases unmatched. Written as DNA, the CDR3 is TGTGCCAGCAGTTACTCACTTCAGGGACAGGGGATTTACTATGGCTACACCTTC. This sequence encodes CASSYSLQGQGIYYGYTF.

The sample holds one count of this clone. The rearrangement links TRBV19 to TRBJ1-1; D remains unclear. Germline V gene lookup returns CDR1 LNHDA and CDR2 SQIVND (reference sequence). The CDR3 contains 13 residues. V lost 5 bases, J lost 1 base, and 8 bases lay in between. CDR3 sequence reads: CASSQAGNTEAFF. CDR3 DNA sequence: TGTGCCAGTAGTCAAGCGGGGAACACTGAAGCTTTCTTT.

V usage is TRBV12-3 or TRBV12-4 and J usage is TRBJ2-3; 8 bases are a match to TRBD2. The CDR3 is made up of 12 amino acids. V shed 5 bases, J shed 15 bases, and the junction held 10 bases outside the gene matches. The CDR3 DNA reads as TGTGCCAGCAGTGAACCGGGACTAGTCTTTTATTTT. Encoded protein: CASSEPGLVFYF.

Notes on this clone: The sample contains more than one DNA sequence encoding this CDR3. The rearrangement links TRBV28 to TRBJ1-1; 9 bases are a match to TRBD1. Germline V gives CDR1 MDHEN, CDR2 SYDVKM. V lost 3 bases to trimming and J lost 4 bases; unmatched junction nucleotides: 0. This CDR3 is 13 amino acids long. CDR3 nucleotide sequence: TGTGCCAGCAGTTTGACAGGGGGCACTGAAGCTTTCTTT. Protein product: CASSLTGGTEAFF.

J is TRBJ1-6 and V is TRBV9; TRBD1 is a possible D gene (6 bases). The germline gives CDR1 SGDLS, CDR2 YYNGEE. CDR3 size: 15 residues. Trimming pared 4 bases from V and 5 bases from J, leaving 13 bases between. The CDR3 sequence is CASSPGTSDNSPLHF. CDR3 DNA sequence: TGTGCCAGCAGCCCCGGGACATCCGATAATTCACCCCTCCACTTT.

The CDR3 DNA is TGTGCCAGCAGCCAACCCGTGGGGACTCGAACGTCGGAGACCCAGTACTTC. It yields the protein CASSQPVGTRTSETQYF. The V call is TRBV14, the J call TRBJ2-5, with a weak D call TRBD2 (6 bases). Germline CDR1 reads SGHDN; CDR2 reads FVKESK. The CDR3 extends over 17 amino acids. The germline V and J ends were trimmed by 2 bases and 5 bases, with 21 bases remaining between them.

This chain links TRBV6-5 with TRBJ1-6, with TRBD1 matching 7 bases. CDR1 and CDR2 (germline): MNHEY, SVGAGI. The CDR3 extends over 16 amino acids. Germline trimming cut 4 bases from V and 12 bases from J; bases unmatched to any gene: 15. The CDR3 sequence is CASSSPTGPTLEPLHF. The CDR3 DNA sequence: TGTGCCAGCAGTTCGCCGACAGGGCCCACTTTGGAACCCCTCCACTTT.

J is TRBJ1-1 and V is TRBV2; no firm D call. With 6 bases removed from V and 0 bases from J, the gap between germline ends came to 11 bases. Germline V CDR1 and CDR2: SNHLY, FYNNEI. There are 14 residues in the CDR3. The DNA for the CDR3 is TGTGCCAGCAGGGAGGGCACCCTGAACACTGAAGCTTTCTTT. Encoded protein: CASREGTLNTEAFF.

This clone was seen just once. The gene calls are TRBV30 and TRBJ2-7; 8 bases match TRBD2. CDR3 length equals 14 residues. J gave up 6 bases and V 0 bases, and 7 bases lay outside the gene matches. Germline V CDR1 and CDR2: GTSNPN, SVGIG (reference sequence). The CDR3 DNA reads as TGTGCCTGGAGTGTCGGGGGGGGTTCAAGCGAGCAGTACTTC. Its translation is CAWSVGGGSSEQYF.

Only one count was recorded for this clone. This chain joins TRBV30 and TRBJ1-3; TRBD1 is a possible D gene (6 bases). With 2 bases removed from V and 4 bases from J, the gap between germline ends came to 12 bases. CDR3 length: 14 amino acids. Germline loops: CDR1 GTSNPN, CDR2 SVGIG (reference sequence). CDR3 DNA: TGTGCCTGGAGTCGTACAGGGATAGGAAACACCATATATTTT. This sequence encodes CAWSRTGIGNTIYF. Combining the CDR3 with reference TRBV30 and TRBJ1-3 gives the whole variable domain SQTIHQWPATLVQPVGSPLSLECTVEGTSNPNLYWYRQAAGRGLQLLFYSVGIGQISSEVPQNLSASRPQDRQFILSSKKLLLSDSGFYLCAWSRTGIGNTIYFGEGSWLTVV.

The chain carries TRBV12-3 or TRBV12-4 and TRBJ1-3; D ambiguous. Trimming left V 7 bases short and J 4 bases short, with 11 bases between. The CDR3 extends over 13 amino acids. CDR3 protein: CASTPYEGNTIYF. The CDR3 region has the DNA TGTGCCAGCACCCCATACGAGGGAAACACCATATATTTT.

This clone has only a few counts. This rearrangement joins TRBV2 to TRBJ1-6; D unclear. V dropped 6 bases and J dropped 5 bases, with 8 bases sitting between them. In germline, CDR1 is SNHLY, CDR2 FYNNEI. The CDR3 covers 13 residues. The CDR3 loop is CASRVQNNSPLHF. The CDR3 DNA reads TGTGCCAGCAGGGTACAGAATAATTCACCCCTCCACTTT.

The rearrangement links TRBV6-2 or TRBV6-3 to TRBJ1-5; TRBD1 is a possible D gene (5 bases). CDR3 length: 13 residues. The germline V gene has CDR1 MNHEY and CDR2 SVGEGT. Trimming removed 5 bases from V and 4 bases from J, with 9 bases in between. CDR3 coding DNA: TGTGCCAGCAGTGGCAGGGTTAATCAGCCCCAGCATTTT. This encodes CASSGRVNQPQHF.

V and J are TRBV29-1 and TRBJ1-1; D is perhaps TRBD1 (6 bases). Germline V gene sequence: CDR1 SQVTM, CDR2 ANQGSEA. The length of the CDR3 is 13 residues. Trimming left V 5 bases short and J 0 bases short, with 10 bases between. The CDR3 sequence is CSVKGVLNTEAFF. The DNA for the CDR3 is TGCAGCGTTAAGGGGGTCCTGAACACTGAAGCTTTCTTT.

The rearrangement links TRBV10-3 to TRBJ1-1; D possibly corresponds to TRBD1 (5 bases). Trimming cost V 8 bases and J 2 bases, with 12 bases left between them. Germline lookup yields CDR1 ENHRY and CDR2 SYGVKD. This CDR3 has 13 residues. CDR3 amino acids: CAIGGAGNTEAFF. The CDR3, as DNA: TGTGCCATCGGCGGGGCGGGTAACACTGAAGCTTTCTTT.

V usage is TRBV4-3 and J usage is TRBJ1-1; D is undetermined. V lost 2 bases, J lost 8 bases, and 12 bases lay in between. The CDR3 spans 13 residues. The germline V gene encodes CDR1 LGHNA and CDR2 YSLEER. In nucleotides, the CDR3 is TGCGCCAGCAGCCAATCGGATTCGAGGGAAGCTTTCTTT. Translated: CASSQSDSREAFF.